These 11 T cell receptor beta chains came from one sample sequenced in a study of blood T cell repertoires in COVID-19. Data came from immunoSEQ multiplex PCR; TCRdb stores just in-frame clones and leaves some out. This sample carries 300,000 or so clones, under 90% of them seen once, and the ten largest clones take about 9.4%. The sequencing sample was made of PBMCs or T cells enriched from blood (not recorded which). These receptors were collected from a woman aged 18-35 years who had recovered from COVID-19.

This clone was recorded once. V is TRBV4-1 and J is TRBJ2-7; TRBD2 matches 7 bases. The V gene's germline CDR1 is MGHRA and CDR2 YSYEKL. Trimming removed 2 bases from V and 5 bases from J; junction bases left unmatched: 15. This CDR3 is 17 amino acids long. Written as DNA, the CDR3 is TGCGCCAGCAGCCAAACCCCAGGGAGGGACGTGGGGAACGAGCAGTACTTC. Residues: CASSQTPGRDVGNEQYF.

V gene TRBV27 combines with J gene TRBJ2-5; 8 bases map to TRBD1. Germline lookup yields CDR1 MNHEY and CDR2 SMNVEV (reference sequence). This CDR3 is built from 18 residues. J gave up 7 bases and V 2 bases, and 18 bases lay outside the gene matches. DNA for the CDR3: TGTGCCAGCAGTTTACGGGATCCAAGTCAGGGGGCTAGGGGGACCCAGTACTTC. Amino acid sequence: CASSLRDPSQGARGTQYF.

CDR3 coding DNA: TGTGCCAGCAGCCAAGAGACTAGCGGGTATACGCAGTATTTT. Translated, it gives CASSQETSGYTQYF. The rearrangement joins TRBV3-1 (or the pseudogene TRBV3-2) to TRBJ2-3; 10 bases align to TRBD2. This CDR3 comprises 14 residues. Germline assignment: CDR1 LGHDT and CDR2 YNNKEL (reference sequence). V lost 0 bases to trimming and J lost 7 bases; unmatched junction nucleotides: 1.

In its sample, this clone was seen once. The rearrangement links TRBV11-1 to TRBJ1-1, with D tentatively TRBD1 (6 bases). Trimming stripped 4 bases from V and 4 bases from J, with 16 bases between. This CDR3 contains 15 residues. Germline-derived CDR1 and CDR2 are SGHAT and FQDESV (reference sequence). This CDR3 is CASSWGGAQSTEAFF. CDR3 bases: TGTGCCAGCAGCTGGGGGGGGGCGCAGAGCACTGAAGCTTTCTTT.

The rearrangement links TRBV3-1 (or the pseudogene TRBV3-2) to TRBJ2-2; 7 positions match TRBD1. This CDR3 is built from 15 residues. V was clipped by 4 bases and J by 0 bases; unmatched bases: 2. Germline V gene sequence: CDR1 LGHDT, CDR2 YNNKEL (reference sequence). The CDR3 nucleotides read TGTGCCAGCAGCCCGGGGACAGCGAACACCGGGGAGCTGTTTTTT. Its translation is CASSPGTANTGELFF.

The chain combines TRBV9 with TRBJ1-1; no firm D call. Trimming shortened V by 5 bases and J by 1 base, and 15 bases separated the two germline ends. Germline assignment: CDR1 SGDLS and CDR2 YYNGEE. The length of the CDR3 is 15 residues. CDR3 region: CASSLAPGANTEAFF. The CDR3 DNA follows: TGTGCCAGCAGTCTAGCCCCTGGCGCGAACACTGAAGCTTTCTTT.

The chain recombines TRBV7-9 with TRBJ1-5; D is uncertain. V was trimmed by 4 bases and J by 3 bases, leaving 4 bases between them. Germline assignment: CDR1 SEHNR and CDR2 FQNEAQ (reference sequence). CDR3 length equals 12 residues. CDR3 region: CASSYNNQPQHF. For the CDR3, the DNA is TGTGCCAGCAGCTACAACAATCAGCCCCAGCATTTT. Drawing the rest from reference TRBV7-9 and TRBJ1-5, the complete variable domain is DTGVSQNPRHKITKRGQNVTFRCDPISEHNRLYWYRQTLGQGPEFLTYFQNEAQLEKSRLLSDRFSAERPKGSFSTLEIQRTEQGDSAMYLCASSYNNQPQHFGDGTRLSIL.

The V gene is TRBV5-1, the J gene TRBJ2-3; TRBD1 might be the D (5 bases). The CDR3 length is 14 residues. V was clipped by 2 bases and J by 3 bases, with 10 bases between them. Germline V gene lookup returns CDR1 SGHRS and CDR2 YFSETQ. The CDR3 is CASSFQGLTDTQYF. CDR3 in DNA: TGCGCCAGCAGCTTCCAGGGCCTTACAGATACGCAGTATTTT.

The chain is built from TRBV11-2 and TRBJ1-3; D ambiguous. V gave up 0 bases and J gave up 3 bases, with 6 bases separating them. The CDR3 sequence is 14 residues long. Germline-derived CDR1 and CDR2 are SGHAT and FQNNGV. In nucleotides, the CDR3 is TGTGCCAGCAGCTTAGATCGCGTTGGAAACACCATATATTTT. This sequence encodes CASSLDRVGNTIYF.

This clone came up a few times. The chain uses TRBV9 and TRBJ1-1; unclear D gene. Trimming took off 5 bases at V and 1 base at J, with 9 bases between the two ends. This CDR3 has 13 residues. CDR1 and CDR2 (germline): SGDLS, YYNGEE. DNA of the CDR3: TGTGCCAGCAGTTCCTTCGGGAACACTGAAGCTTTCTTT. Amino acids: CASSSFGNTEAFF. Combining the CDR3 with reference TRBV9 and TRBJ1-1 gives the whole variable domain DSGVTQTPKHLITATGQRVTLRCSPRSGDLSVYWYQQSLDQGLQFLIQYYNGEERAKGNILERFSAQQFPDLHSELNLSSLELGDSALYFCASSSFGNTEAFFGQGTRLTVV.

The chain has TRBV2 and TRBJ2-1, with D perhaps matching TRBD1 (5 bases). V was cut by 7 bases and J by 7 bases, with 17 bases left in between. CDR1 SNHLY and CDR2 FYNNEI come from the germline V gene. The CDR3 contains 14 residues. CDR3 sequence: CASTPQPGPNEQFF. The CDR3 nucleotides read TGTGCCAGCACGCCCCAGCCAGGGCCGAATGAGCAGTTCTTC.